The next 31 T cell receptor beta chains were all read from a single sample in a study of blood T cell repertoires in COVID-19. Assay used: immunoSEQ multiplex PCR; TCRdb lists only in-frame clones, some missing. The data show about 150,000 clones, over 80% seen once. The sample was peripheral blood. Source of these receptors: a man aged 30 to 45 with COVID-19, enrolled during active disease.

The gene calls are TRBV15 and TRBJ2-3; 7 bases agree with TRBD2. Germline loops: CDR1 LNHNV, CDR2 YYDKDF (reference sequence). CDR3 length: 16 residues. J lost 2 bases, V lost 0 bases, and 5 bases had no gene match. CDR3 sequence (DNA): TGTGCCACCAGCAGAGATCTTGCGGGGGTCACAGATACGCAGTATTTT. Translated: CATSRDLAGVTDTQYF.

The chain employs TRBV4-3 and TRBJ1-4; D ambiguous. The length of the CDR3 is 16 residues. Trimming left V 1 base short and J 7 bases short, with 16 bases between. Germline-derived CDR1 and CDR2 are LGHNA and YSLEER. The CDR3 region is CASSQGGMLGGEKLFF. CDR3 bases: TGCGCCAGCAGCCAAGGCGGCATGCTGGGTGGTGAAAAACTGTTTTTT.

The chain is built from TRBV28 and TRBJ1-5; D gene ambiguous. V gave up 5 bases and J gave up 4 bases, with 9 bases separating them. This CDR3 has 13 residues. Germline V lookup: CDR1 MDHEN, CDR2 SYDVKM. CDR3 sequence: CASSLRENQPQHF. The CDR3 region has the DNA TGTGCCAGCAGTCTTCGCGAAAATCAGCCCCAGCATTTT. Full variable domain (rest looked up from reference TRBV28 and TRBJ1-5): DVKVTQSSRYLVKRTGEKVFLECVQDMDHENMFWYRQDPGLGLRLIYFSYDVKMKEKGDIPEGYSVSREKKERFSLILESASTNQTSMYLCASSLRENQPQHFGDGTRLSIL.

This chain connects TRBV7-3 to TRBJ2-3; D is perhaps TRBD1 (5 bases). Deletions cut 0 bases from V and 2 bases from J, with 9 bases between. CDR3 length equals 15 residues. Germline values: CDR1 SGHTA, CDR2 FQGTGA. CDR3 sequence reads: CASSLTDSNTDTQYF. CDR3 nucleotides: TGTGCCAGCAGCTTAACCGACAGCAACACAGATACGCAGTATTTT.

The V call is TRBV29-1, the J call TRBJ2-7; a possible D gene is TRBD1 (6 bases). Germline loops: CDR1 SQVTM, CDR2 ANQGSEA. The V end lost 4 bases, the J end lost 6 bases, and 13 bases lay between the germline ends. The CDR3 length is 12 residues. CDR3 loop: CSVAQGSGEQYF. As DNA, the CDR3 is TGCAGCGTTGCACAGGGCTCGGGCGAGCAGTACTTC.

The V and J genes are TRBV7-8 and TRBJ1-6; maybe TRBD1 (5 bases). There are 15 residues in the CDR3. With 3 bases removed from V and 8 bases from J, the gap between germline ends came to 14 bases. Per the germline V gene, CDR1 is SGHVS and CDR2 is FQNEAQ. This CDR3 reads CASSFRTPRDSPLHF. CDR3 nucleotide sequence: TGTGCCAGCAGCTTTCGGACACCTCGAGATTCACCCCTCCACTTT.

The table lists this clone with a count of one. The chain couples TRBV24-1 to TRBJ1-1; tentative D call: TRBD1 (6 bases). The CDR3 length is 16 residues. Per the germline V gene, CDR1 is KGHDR and CDR2 is SFDVKD. Deletions cut 2 bases from V and 4 bases from J, with 16 bases between. The CDR3: CATSDSSGDRSTEAFF. For the CDR3, the DNA is TGTGCCACCAGTGATTCATCCGGCGACAGGTCCACTGAAGCTTTCTTT.

The chain uses TRBV5-6 and TRBJ2-5; weak D call: TRBD2 (5 bases). Germline assignment: CDR1 SGHDT and CDR2 YYEEEE. Trimming shortened V by 3 bases and J by 2 bases, and 14 bases separated the two germline ends. This CDR3 is built from 15 residues. The CDR3 DNA sequence: TGTGCCAGCAGCTCCTCAGTCTCGGGGCAAGAGACCCAGTACTTC. Encoded protein: CASSSSVSGQETQYF.

This chain joins TRBV19 and TRBJ2-7; 9 bases fit TRBD1. The CDR3 is 14 residues long. Germline CDR1 and CDR2: LNHDA and SQIVND (reference sequence). Losses at the gene ends were 5 bases for V and 7 bases for J; bases not matched to a gene: 9. This CDR3 reads CASSAGTGTGEQYF. CDR3 DNA sequence: TGTGCCAGTAGTGCCGGGACAGGGACAGGGGAGCAGTACTTC.

The V gene is TRBV19, the J gene TRBJ2-7; 9 bases match TRBD1. The V segment lost 3 bases and the J segment 3 bases; nucleotides outside the gene matches: 6. CDR3 length: 15 amino acids. Germline V gene data show CDR1 as LNHDA and CDR2 as SQIVND (reference sequence). CDR3 sequence reads: CASSISQGAYYEQYF. CDR3 sequence (DNA): TGTGCCAGTAGTATCTCACAGGGGGCATACTACGAGCAGTACTTC.

The genes are TRBV3-1 (or the pseudogene TRBV3-2) and TRBJ1-6; D unresolved. This CDR3 has 14 amino acids. Trimming took 1 base from V and 4 from J, leaving 5 bases between them. The germline CDR1 and CDR2 sequences are LGHDT and YNNKEL (reference sequence). Written as DNA, the CDR3 is TGTGCCAGCAGCCAAGGAGGGTATAATTCACCCCTCCACTTT. It encodes CASSQGGYNSPLHF.

V is TRBV5-6 and J is TRBJ1-2; D perhaps matches TRBD1 (6 bases). The CDR3 runs to 12 residues. V was shortened by 4 bases and J by 6 bases, with 10 bases between the two germline ends. CDR1 is SGHDT and CDR2 is YYEEEE in the germline V gene. CDR3 nucleotides: TGTGCCAGCAGCCGGGACACCGATGGCTACACCTTC. Amino acids: CASSRDTDGYTF.

V usage is TRBV6-5 and J usage is TRBJ2-2; no firm D call. Germline CDR1 reads MNHEY; CDR2 reads SVGAGI. The CDR3 is 12 residues long. Trimming removed 6 bases from V and 4 bases from J, with 6 bases in between. CDR3 DNA: TGTGCCAGCAGGATGAGCACCGGGGAGCTGTTTTTT. Its translation: CASRMSTGELFF.

This chain connects TRBV5-1 to TRBJ2-5, with 10 bases that match TRBD1. Trimming removed 5 bases from V and 5 bases from J; junction bases left unmatched: 9. Germline values: CDR1 SGHRS, CDR2 YFSETQ. CDR3 length: 15 amino acids. This chain's CDR3 is CASSEGQGTRETQYF. DNA for the CDR3: TGCGCCAGCAGTGAGGGACAGGGGACGAGGGAGACCCAGTACTTC.

The chain couples TRBV28 to TRBJ1-4; 7 bases fit TRBD1. V gave up 10 bases and J gave up 6 bases; unmatched junction bases: 8. The germline gives CDR1 MDHEN, CDR2 SYDVKM. The CDR3 extends over 13 amino acids. CDR3 amino acids: CATLGQTDEKLFF. CDR3 bases: TGTGCCACCCTGGGACAGACCGATGAAAAACTGTTTTTT.

This clone has a handful of counts. The gene calls are TRBV10-3 and TRBJ2-7; the match to TRBD1 covers 8 bases. With 5 bases clipped from V and 5 bases from J, the junction kept 5 bases outside the gene matches. Germline V gene data show CDR1 as ENHRY and CDR2 as SYGVKD. The CDR3 extends over 13 amino acids. Here the CDR3 reads CAISSRGQDEQYF. The CDR3 DNA sequence: TGTGCCATCAGTAGCAGGGGGCAGGACGAGCAGTACTTC.

J is TRBJ1-3 and V is TRBV9; 7 nucleotides agree with TRBD1. J gave up 9 bases and V 0 bases, and 6 bases lay outside the gene matches. Germline V gene lookup returns CDR1 SGDLS and CDR2 YYNGEE. The CDR3 totals 14 residues. The CDR3 coding sequence is TGTGCCAGCAGCGTAGAACAGGGGAGTACCACCATATATTTT. This encodes CASSVEQGSTTIYF. The whole variable domain, filled in from reference TRBV9 and TRBJ1-3, reads DSGVTQTPKHLITATGQRVTLRCSPRSGDLSVYWYQQSLDQGLQFLIQYYNGEERAKGNILERFSAQQFPDLHSELNLSSLELGDSALYFCASSVEQGSTTIYFGEGSWLTVV.

V is TRBV6-4 and J is TRBJ2-7; D remains ambiguous. This CDR3 is built from 12 residues. Trimming cost V 3 bases and J 3 bases, with 6 bases left between them. Germline-derived CDR1 and CDR2 are MRHNA and SNTAGT. Here the CDR3 DNA reads TGTGCCAGCAGTGATATGTACTACGAGCAGTACTTC. Its translation: CASSDMYYEQYF.

The CDR3 region is CASSTLGTSGRVYEQYF. CDR3 bases: TGTGCCAGCAGCACACTCGGGACTAGCGGGAGAGTCTACGAGCAGTACTTC. This sequence joins TRBV5-5 and TRBJ2-7, with 14 bases identical to TRBD2. V shed 4 bases and J 3 bases; nucleotides not matched to a gene: 9. The CDR3 length is 17 residues. CDR1 is SGHKS and CDR2 is YYEKEE in the germline V gene (reference sequence).

The chain has TRBV5-8 and TRBJ1-1; 7 bases align to TRBD1. Germline V gene lookup returns CDR1 SGHTS and CDR2 YDEGEE. V lost 4 bases and J lost 4; bases outside the gene matches: 16. CDR3 length: 17 residues. CDR3 in DNA: TGTGCCAGCAGCCTATCACCCGGGACAGTTTTTCGCACTGAAGCTTTCTTT. Amino acid sequence: CASSLSPGTVFRTEAFF.

The CDR3 here is CASSLRSGGISVVDTQYF. CDR3 nucleotide sequence: TGTGCCAGCAGCCTCCGGTCTGGGGGCATTAGCGTTGTGGATACGCAGTATTTT. The rearrangement uses TRBV11-2 and TRBJ2-3, with TRBD1 as a possible D gene (6 bases). CDR3 length: 18 amino acids. The germline V and J ends were trimmed by 5 bases and 6 bases, with 27 bases remaining between them. CDR1 is SGHAT and CDR2 is FQNNGV in the germline V gene.

This CDR3 reads CASTPGNNQPQHF. CDR3 nucleotide sequence: TGTGCCAGCACCCCGGGGAACAATCAGCCCCAGCATTTT. The chain links TRBV2 to TRBJ1-5; D gene ambiguous. This CDR3 contains 13 residues. V lost 7 bases to trimming and J lost 3 bases, with 10 bases between them. Germline assignment: CDR1 SNHLY and CDR2 FYNNEI.

A single count supports this clone. This sequence joins TRBV27 and TRBJ2-3; TRBD1 agrees at 8 bases. Trimming took 4 bases from V and 6 from J; bases not matched to a gene: 6. Germline CDR1 reads MNHEY; CDR2 reads SMNVEV (reference sequence). The CDR3 has 14 residues. The CDR3 protein is CASSSLRQGDTQYF. The DNA for the CDR3 is TGTGCCAGCAGTTCCTTGAGACAGGGGGATACGCAGTATTTT.

The gene calls are TRBV19 and TRBJ2-3, with 8 positions matching TRBD1. Germline loops: CDR1 LNHDA, CDR2 SQIVND (reference sequence). The V and J ends lost 5 bases and 5 bases, in that order; junction bases with no gene match: 9. The CDR3 contains 15 residues. The CDR3 sequence: CASSARDRRVDTQYF. The CDR3 DNA is TGTGCCAGTAGTGCCCGGGACAGGCGGGTAGATACGCAGTATTTT.

The chain couples TRBV4-1 to TRBJ2-7; 9 bases match TRBD1. Germline trimming cut 0 bases from V and 0 bases from J; bases unmatched to any gene: 3. The CDR3 has 16 amino acids. Looked up from germline, CDR1 is MGHRA and CDR2 is YSYEKL. In DNA form, the CDR3 reads TGCGCCAGCAGCCAAGAAGGACAGGGGCGCTCCTACGAGCAGTACTTC. Its protein is CASSQEGQGRSYEQYF.

V usage is TRBV28 and J usage is TRBJ2-1; TRBD2 matches 15 bases. V lost 5 bases, J lost 2 bases, and 16 bases stayed unmatched. This CDR3 is 21 amino acids long. Germline-derived CDR1 and CDR2 are MDHEN and SYDVKM. In DNA, the CDR3 is TGTGCCAGCAGTCTGGAGAGTTCCGGGACTAGCGGGAGGTCTACCTACAATGAGCAGTTCTTC. Translating it yields CASSLESSGTSGRSTYNEQFF. Based on the CDR3 plus reference TRBV28 and TRBJ2-1, the full variable domain is DVKVTQSSRYLVKRTGEKVFLECVQDMDHENMFWYRQDPGLGLRLIYFSYDVKMKEKGDIPEGYSVSREKKERFSLILESASTNQTSMYLCASSLESSGTSGRSTYNEQFFGPGTRLTVL.

The chain employs TRBV5-1 and TRBJ2-1; D ambiguous. V lost 1 base and J 7 bases, leaving 12 bases between the germline ends. Germline loops: CDR1 SGHRS, CDR2 YFSETQ. The CDR3 sequence is 14 residues long. As DNA, the CDR3 is TGCGCCAGCAGCTTGAGTCCTCCAGATAATGAGCAGTTCTTC. Translation gives CASSLSPPDNEQFF.

The chain joins TRBV19 to TRBJ1-3; no clear D. Germline-derived CDR1 and CDR2 are LNHDA and SQIVND (reference sequence). V was shortened by 8 bases and J by 0 bases, with 11 bases between the two germline ends. This CDR3 spans 14 amino acids. Here the CDR3 DNA reads TGTGCCAGTGCAACAGCCAACTCTGGAAACACCATATATTTT. Protein: CASATANSGNTIYF.

The V call is TRBV28, the J call TRBJ2-3, with 13 nucleotides matching TRBD2. CDR1 is MDHEN and CDR2 is SYDVKM in the germline V gene. CDR3 length: 15 amino acids. J lost 5 bases, V lost 2 bases, and 1 base had no gene match. CDR3 in DNA: TGTGCCAGCAGTTTACGGACTAGCGGGGGAGATACGCAGTATTTT. Translating it yields CASSLRTSGGDTQYF. The whole variable domain, remainder taken from reference TRBV28 and TRBJ2-3, is DVKVTQSSRYLVKRTGEKVFLECVQDMDHENMFWYRQDPGLGLRLIYFSYDVKMKEKGDIPEGYSVSREKKERFSLILESASTNQTSMYLCASSLRTSGGDTQYFGPGTRLTVL.

This chain links TRBV27 with TRBJ1-2; TRBD1 aligns across 7 bases. This CDR3 contains 15 residues. Trimming removed 5 bases from V and 4 bases from J; junction bases left unmatched: 10. CDR1 and CDR2 from the germline V gene are MNHEY and SMNVEV (reference sequence). CDR3 DNA sequence: TGTGCCAGCAGTCTCCAGTCAGGGGGTTCCTATGGCTACACCTTC. Amino acids: CASSLQSGGSYGYTF.

This chain joins TRBV27 and TRBJ1-1, with D perhaps TRBD1 (5 bases). The CDR3 totals 13 residues. V was trimmed by 5 bases and J by 1 base, leaving 8 bases between them. Germline V gives CDR1 MNHEY, CDR2 SMNVEV (reference sequence). CDR3 sequence: CASSTGQNTEAFF. Written as DNA, the CDR3 is TGTGCCAGCAGTACAGGACAGAACACTGAAGCTTTCTTT.